The present T cell receptor (beta chain) was sequenced within a study of OX40 agonist ivuxolimab in advanced cancers. As for the study in general: As their treatment, patients were administered ivuxolimab, an agonistic anti-OX40 (CD134) antibody. Previous treatment with anti-PD-1, anti-PD-L1 or anti-CTLA-4 therapy was allowed; about 37% had received some.

Produced via immunoSEQ multiplex PCR; TCRdb's table is partial and in-frame only. The table has more than 100,000 clones, around 95% seen once; the top ten hold approximately 0.15%. This specimen consisted of CD4+ or CD8+ T cells sorted from blood, obtained in a trial of the OX40 agonist ivuxolimab. This clonotype was sampled from an adult with an advanced solid tumor such as melanoma, head and neck, liver or kidney cancer.

Written as DNA, the CDR3 is TGCGCCAGCAGGGAACAGGGGAGGTACACTGAAGCTTTCTTT. This gives the protein CASREQGRYTEAFF. The rearrangement uses TRBV5-1 and TRBJ1-1; 7 positions agree with TRBD1. V lost 5 bases and J lost 3; bases outside the gene matches: 7. Germline V gene lookup returns CDR1 SGHRS and CDR2 YFSETQ. CDR3 size: 14 residues.